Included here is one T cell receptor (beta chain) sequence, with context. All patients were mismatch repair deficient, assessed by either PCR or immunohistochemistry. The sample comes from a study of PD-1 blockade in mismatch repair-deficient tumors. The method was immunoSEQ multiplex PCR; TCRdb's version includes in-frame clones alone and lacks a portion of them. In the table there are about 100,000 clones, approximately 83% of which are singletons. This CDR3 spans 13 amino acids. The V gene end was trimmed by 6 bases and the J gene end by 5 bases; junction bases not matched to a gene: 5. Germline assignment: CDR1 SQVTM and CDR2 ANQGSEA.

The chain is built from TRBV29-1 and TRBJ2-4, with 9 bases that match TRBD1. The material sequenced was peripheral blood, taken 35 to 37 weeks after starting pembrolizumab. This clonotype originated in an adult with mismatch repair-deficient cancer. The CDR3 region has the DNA TGCAGCGTCACGGACAGGGGCCAAAACATTCAGTACTTC. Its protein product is CSVTDRGQNIQYF.